Listed below are T cell receptor beta chains from one sample, sequenced in a study of T-cell reconstitution after alpha-beta-depleted transplantation in children. TCRdb called the PCR reads again in MiXCR, with one record for every CDR3 protein. The table has fewer than 750,000 distinct CDR3 sequences, 20% to 30% seen once. The starting material was PBMCs, obtained before TCRalphabeta/CD19-depleted stem cell transplant. These receptors were collected from a boy younger than two with Wiskott-Aldrich syndrome, due to receive a stem cell transplant. CDR3s include the opening cysteine and the closing phenylalanine or tryptophan. D genes are given only for firm matches. Not every row has a clone size; where given, it reads once, few, many or a size class.

TRBV20-1	.	.	TRBJ2-3	TGCAGTGCTAGAGGACGGACTACGACAGATACGCAGTATTTT	CSARGRTTTDTQYF
TRBV28	.	.	TRBJ2-1	TGTGCCAGCAGATCAAAGCTGCAAGGGAATGAGCAGTTCTTC	CASRSKLQGNEQFF
TRBV7-9	.	few	TRBJ2-1	TGTGCCAGCAGTTCCGAGGGGTACAATGAGCAGTTCTTC	CASSSEGYNEQFF
TRBV28	TRBD1	.	TRBJ1-3	TGTGCCAGCAGTTTAAGGGTCAGGGGGAAATCAAGCTCTGGAAACACCATATATTTT	CASSLRVRGKSSSGNTIYF
TRBV5-1	.	many	TRBJ2-1	TGCGCCAGCAGCTTGCGGGATGAGCAGTTCTTC	CASSLRDEQFF
TRBV9	TRBD2	many	TRBJ2-2	TGTGCCAGCAGCGTAGCTGGCGGGAGTGGAACAACCGGGGAGCTGTTTTTT	CASSVAGGSGTTGELFF
TRBV20-1	.	.	TRBJ1-1	TGCAGTGCTAGACGGACAACTGAAGCTTTCTTT	CSARRTTEAFF
TRBV20-1	.	.	TRBJ2-6	TGCAGTGCTAGTGATGCGGGGGCCAACGTCCTGACTTTC	CSASDAGANVLTF
TRBV7-3	TRBD2	.	TRBJ2-3	TGTGCCAGCAGCTCTAGCGGGAGGGCCCAGGATACGCAGTATTTT	CASSSSGRAQDTQYF
TRBV29-1	.	few	TRBJ2-1	TGCAGCGTTGAACGGTTTCGACCCAATGAGCAGTTCTTC	CSVERFRPNEQFF
TRBV24-1	TRBD1	.	TRBJ2-7	TGTGCCACCAGGGCGGACAGGAGCCCGGGGGAGCAGTACTTC	CATRADRSPGEQYF
TRBV4-1	TRBD2	few	TRBJ2-6	TGCGCCAGCAGCCAAGCTGGGGAGGGTTCTGGGGCCAACGTCCTGACTTTC	CASSQAGEGSGANVLTF
TRBV12-3/TRBV12-4	.	.	TRBJ2-7	TGTGCCAGCAGCCGAAGTGGGACTTTCAAGCAGTACTTC	CASSRSGTFKQYF
TRBV30	TRBD1	.	TRBJ2-2	TGTGCCTGGAGGAGAGGACAGGGAGCCGGGGAGCTGTTTTTT	CAWRRGQGAGELFF
TRBV11-2	.	few	TRBJ1-6	TGTGCCAGCAGCTTATTGGGCCCCTCCGTGAGCTCCTATAATTCACCCCTCCACTTT	CASSLLGPSVSSYNSPLHF
TRBV7-9	.	few	TRBJ2-5	TGTGCCAGCAGCTTCGGAATTCTCGGGGAGACCCAGTACTTC	CASSFGILGETQYF
TRBV7-9	.	few	TRBJ2-1	TGTGCCAGCAGTCTTAGCACAGGGATGAGGTACAATGAGCAGTTCTTC	CASSLSTGMRYNEQFF
TRBV7-3	.	.	TRBJ2-1	TGTGCCAGCAGCCCCCCGGGCGGGCCAGACAATGAGCAGTTCTTC	CASSPPGGPDNEQFF
TRBV5-1	.	.	TRBJ2-7	TGCGCCAGCAGCAAGCGCGTGGGGGAATCGGGCGAGCAGTACTTC	CASSKRVGESGEQYF
TRBV5-6	.	.	TRBJ2-7	TGTGCCAGCAGCCGACGCCGCTGGGAGCAGTACTTC	CASSRRRWEQYF
TRBV5-1	TRBD2	.	TRBJ2-1	TGCGCCAGCAGCGTCGTCGGGGGGGATTTGGGGTTCTTC	CASSVVGGDLGFF
TRBV5-1	.	many	TRBJ2-7	TGTGCCAGCAGCTCGACAGGAACCTACGAGCAGTACTTC	CASSSTGTYEQYF
TRBV5-1	.	.	TRBJ1-1	TGCGCCAGCAGCTTTGACAGGATGAACACTGAAGCTTTCTTT	CASSFDRMNTEAFF
TRBV7-2	.	.	TRBJ1-2	TGTGCCAGCAGCTCGGCACGGATTAACTATGGCTACACCTTC	CASSSARINYGYTF
TRBV5-1	.	few	TRBJ2-6	TGCGCCAGCAGCTTGGTTTCCAGGGTTGGGGCCAACGTCCTGACTTTC	CASSLVSRVGANVLTF
TRBV20-1	.	few	TRBJ2-1	TGCAGTGCTAGTCTTGACGGAGCGTCCTACAATGAGCAGTTCTTC	CSASLDGASYNEQFF
TRBV10-2	.	.	TRBJ2-3	TGCGCCAGCAGAAGGGCACTAGGCCCAGATACGCAGTATTTT	CASRRALGPDTQYF
TRBV24-1	.	few	TRBJ1-2	TGTGCCACCAGTGCGGACGGCGCTAACTATGGCTACACCTTC	CATSADGANYGYTF
TRBV5-1	.	.	TRBJ2-1	TGCGCCAGCAGCTTAATGGGGCAGCTGAGCTCCTACAATGAGCAGTTCTTC	CASSLMGQLSSYNEQFF
TRBV28	.	few	TRBJ2-7	TGTGCCAGCAGTACCTCGGGGGCCCCGGGGTACTTC	CASSTSGAPGYF
TRBV10-3	TRBD2	few	TRBJ2-1	TGTGCCATCAGTGATCAAGCGGGAGACCTCCACAATGAGCAGTTCTTC	CAISDQAGDLHNEQFF
TRBV5-1	.	.	TRBJ2-5	TGCGCCAGCAGCCTAGGGGGAACGGAGACCCAGTACTTC	CASSLGGTETQYF
TRBV7-8	.	.	TRBJ2-3	TGTGCCAGCAGCTTAGCTTCCGGGGTGGCAGATACGCAGTATTTT	CASSLASGVADTQYF
TRBV2	TRBD1	few	TRBJ2-2	TGTGCCAGCAGAAACAGGGGGATTACCGCCGGGGAGCTGTTTTTT	CASRNRGITAGELFF
TRBV24-1	.	.	TRBJ2-1	TGTGCCACCAGTGAAAGGAATGAGCAGTTCTTC	CATSERNEQFF
TRBV20-1	TRBD2	.	TRBJ2-3	TGCAGTGCTAGAGACCCCGGGACTAGCGGGAGGCCTAGGACAGATACGCAGTATTTT	CSARDPGTSGRPRTDTQYF
TRBV3-1	.	few	TRBJ2-1	TGTGCCAGCAGCCAGATCGGTTCCTACAATGAGCAGTTCTTC	CASSQIGSYNEQFF